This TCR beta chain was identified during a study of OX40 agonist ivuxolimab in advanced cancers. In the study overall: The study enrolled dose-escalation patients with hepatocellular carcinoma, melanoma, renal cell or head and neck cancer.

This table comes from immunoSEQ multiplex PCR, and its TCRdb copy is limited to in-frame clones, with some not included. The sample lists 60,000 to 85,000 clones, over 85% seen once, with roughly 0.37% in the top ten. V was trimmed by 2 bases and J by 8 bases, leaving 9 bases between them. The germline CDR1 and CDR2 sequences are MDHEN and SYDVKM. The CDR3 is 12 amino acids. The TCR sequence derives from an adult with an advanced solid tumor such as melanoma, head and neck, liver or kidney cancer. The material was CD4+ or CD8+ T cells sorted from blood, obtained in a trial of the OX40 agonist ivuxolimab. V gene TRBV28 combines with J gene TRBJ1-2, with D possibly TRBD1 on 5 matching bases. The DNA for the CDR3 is TGTGCCAGCAGTTTAGGGACGTGGGGCTACACCTTC. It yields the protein CASSLGTWGYTF.